The 20 T cell receptor beta chains below were found in one sample sequenced in a study of blood T cell repertoires in COVID-19. This table comes from immunoSEQ multiplex PCR, and its TCRdb copy is limited to in-frame clones, with some not included. The sample holds hundreds of thousands of clones; 88% are singletons and the top ten take about 15%. Sequenced input: PBMCs or T cells enriched from blood (not recorded which). All receptors come from a woman aged 45-59 years with acute COVID-19.

The chain joins TRBV7-9 to TRBJ2-7; 7 nucleotides line up with TRBD1. The CDR3 covers 14 residues. Per the germline V gene, CDR1 is SEHNR and CDR2 is FQNEAQ (reference sequence). The ends lost 6 bases at V and 7 bases at J; junction bases unmatched: 12. CDR3 bases: TGTGCCAGCAGTCATGAAAGGGACAGCCGGGAGCAGTACTTC. Protein product: CASSHERDSREQYF.

V usage is TRBV7-2 and J usage is TRBJ2-5; TRBD2 aligns across 13 bases. Per germline, CDR1 SGHTA and CDR2 FQGNSA. The length of the CDR3 is 16 residues. V was clipped by 1 base and J by 2 bases; unmatched bases: 1. CDR3 residues: CASSLGLAGGQETQYF. DNA of the CDR3: TGTGCCAGCAGCTTAGGACTAGCGGGGGGACAAGAGACCCAGTACTTC.

The rearrangement links TRBV28 to TRBJ2-5, with D perhaps TRBD1 (5 bases). Deletions cut 3 bases from V and 3 bases from J, with 8 bases between. Germline loops: CDR1 MDHEN, CDR2 SYDVKM. The CDR3 has 13 residues. DNA of the CDR3: TGTGCCAGCAGTTTCACAGGAGAAGAGACCCAGTACTTC. This encodes CASSFTGEETQYF.

This clone turned up a few times. J is TRBJ2-7 and V is TRBV6-5; tentative D call: TRBD1 (6 bases). Germline CDR1 and CDR2: MNHEY and SVGAGI. The CDR3 totals 13 residues. V lost 6 bases, J lost 0 bases, and 9 bases lay in between. The chain's CDR3 is CASSTGFSYEQYF. The CDR3 bases are TGTGCCAGCAGCACAGGGTTCTCCTACGAGCAGTACTTC.

The chain recombines TRBV24-1 with TRBJ2-1; possible D gene TRBD2, 6 bases. CDR3 size: 18 residues. CDR1 and CDR2 from the germline V gene are KGHDR and SFDVKD. Trimming pared 4 bases from V and 4 bases from J, leaving 22 bases between. DNA for the CDR3: TGTGCCACCAGTGACCCGGCCCTGTCGCGGGGAACGTACAATGAGCAGTTCTTC. Protein: CATSDPALSRGTYNEQFF.

This chain connects TRBV3-1 (or the pseudogene TRBV3-2) to TRBJ1-5; TRBD1 is a possible D gene (5 bases). The CDR3 totals 14 residues. Trimming left V 3 bases short and J 6 bases short, with 12 bases between. CDR1 LGHDT and CDR2 YNNKEL come from the germline V gene (reference sequence). The CDR3 loop is CASSHAGGGQPQHF. The CDR3 nucleotides read TGTGCCAGCAGCCATGCGGGGGGTGGTCAGCCCCAGCATTTT.

The table lists this clone with a few counts. The J gene is TRBJ1-1, the V gene TRBV27; D unresolved. This CDR3 spans 16 amino acids. V was cut by 3 bases and J by 2 bases, with 16 bases left in between. The germline CDR1 and CDR2 sequences are MNHEY and SMNVEV (reference sequence). CDR3 coding DNA: TGTGCCAGCAGTTTCCAGCTTGGGGAGGGAAACACTGAAGCTTTCTTT. Amino acid sequence: CASSFQLGEGNTEAFF.

This sequence joins TRBV7-8 and TRBJ2-3; D may be TRBD2 (5 bases). Per the germline V gene, CDR1 is SGHVS and CDR2 is FQNEAQ. The CDR3 is 16 amino acids. The V end lost 5 bases, the J end lost 2 bases, and 17 bases lay between the germline ends. The CDR3: CASSRGLSLYTDTQYF. CDR3 nucleotide sequence: TGTGCCAGCAGCCGAGGGCTCTCCCTTTACACAGATACGCAGTATTTT.

This chain connects TRBV11-2 to TRBJ1-2; D gene uncertain. CDR1 SGHAT and CDR2 FQNNGV come from the germline V gene. Trimming left V 5 bases short and J 5 bases short, with 15 bases between. This CDR3 contains 14 residues. In DNA form, the CDR3 reads TGTGCCAGCAGCCCCGGGCCGGGAGCTTATGGCTACACCTTC. Its translation: CASSPGPGAYGYTF. Full variable domain (rest looked up from reference TRBV11-2 and TRBJ1-2): EAGVAQSPRYKIIEKRQSVAFWCNPISGHATLYWYQQILGQGPKLLIQFQNNGVVDDSQLPKDRFSAERLKGVDSTLKIQPAKLEDSAVYLCASSPGPGAYGYTFGSGTRLTVV.

V is TRBV5-4 and J is TRBJ2-7; 10 positions agree with TRBD2. Per germline, CDR1 SGHNT and CDR2 YYREEE (reference sequence). With 4 bases clipped from V and 4 bases from J, the junction kept 8 bases outside the gene matches. This CDR3 has 15 residues. CDR3 bases: TGTGCCAGCAGCACGGGACTAGCGACCTTTTACGAGCAGTACTTC. Translated: CASSTGLATFYEQYF.

This sequence joins TRBV7-9 and TRBJ2-7; weak D call: TRBD2 (6 bases). V lost 0 bases to trimming and J lost 0 bases, with 12 bases between them. Germline lookup yields CDR1 SEHNR and CDR2 FQNEAQ (reference sequence). The CDR3 length is 16 residues. In DNA form, the CDR3 reads TGTGCCAGCAGCTTAGCGCTAGCGCAATCCTCCTACGAGCAGTACTTC. This encodes CASSLALAQSSYEQYF.

In this sample, this clone turned up a few times. The V gene is TRBV28, the J gene TRBJ1-5; a weak D match, TRBD1 (5 bases). In germline, CDR1 is MDHEN, CDR2 SYDVKM. The CDR3 runs to 14 residues. V was trimmed by 2 bases and J by 11 bases, leaving 16 bases between them. This CDR3 is CASSLLPGDSTQHF. The CDR3 DNA reads as TGTGCCAGCAGTTTACTTCCGGGGGATAGTACCCAGCATTTT. The full variable domain, with the rest looked up from reference TRBV28 and TRBJ1-5, is DVKVTQSSRYLVKRTGEKVFLECVQDMDHENMFWYRQDPGLGLRLIYFSYDVKMKEKGDIPEGYSVSREKKERFSLILESASTNQTSMYLCASSLLPGDSTQHFGDGTRLSIL.

Only one count was recorded for this clone. DNA for the CDR3: TGTGCCAGCAGGAGGACAGGGAGTGATGAGCAGTTCTTC. Its translation is CASRRTGSDEQFF. This chain joins TRBV27 and TRBJ2-1; 8 nucleotides agree with TRBD1. V lost 6 bases, J lost 8 bases, and 6 bases stayed unmatched. The CDR3 sequence is 13 residues long. CDR1 and CDR2 from the germline V gene are MNHEY and SMNVEV (reference sequence).

The CDR3 DNA reads as TGTGCCAGCAGTGACGACAGGGCCTATGGCTACACCTTC. This encodes CASSDDRAYGYTF. The chain carries TRBV2 and TRBJ1-2; 7 bases map to TRBD1. V shed 3 bases and J 4 bases; nucleotides not matched to a gene: 2. From germline, CDR1 is SNHLY and CDR2 FYNNEI. This CDR3 has 13 residues.

The chain has TRBV19 and TRBJ2-5; 8 nucleotides line up with TRBD1. The germline gives CDR1 LNHDA, CDR2 SQIVND (reference sequence). This CDR3 has 16 residues. V was pared by 4 bases and J by 4 bases, with 11 bases of the junction left unmatched. CDR3 nucleotides: TGTGCCAGTAGTACGAACCCAGGGGGCATGGGAGAGACCCAGTACTTC. Translating gives CASSTNPGGMGETQYF.

V is TRBV2 and J is TRBJ2-7, with D uncertain. V lost 6 bases and J 3 bases, leaving 6 bases between the germline ends. Germline-derived CDR1 and CDR2 are SNHLY and FYNNEI. The CDR3 has 11 residues. The CDR3 region has the DNA TGTGCCAGCAGGGAGAGCTACGAGCAGTACTTC. It encodes CASRESYEQYF.

The CDR3 loop reads CASSSPLNTEAFF. The CDR3 bases are TGTGCCAGCAGTTCCCCACTAAACACTGAAGCTTTCTTT. The V call is TRBV27, the J call TRBJ1-1; D is undetermined. Germline lookup yields CDR1 MNHEY and CDR2 SMNVEV (reference sequence). The CDR3 has 13 amino acids. Trimming took off 4 bases at V and 2 bases at J, with 8 bases between the two ends.

The chain has TRBV9 and TRBJ2-1; TRBD1 agrees at 8 bases. J was trimmed by 9 bases and V by 3 bases; bases with no gene match: 2. CDR1 and CDR2 from the germline V gene are SGDLS and YYNGEE. The CDR3 contains 12 residues. CDR3 loop: CASSGQGSEQFF. The CDR3 nucleotides are TGTGCCAGCAGCGGACAGGGGAGTGAGCAGTTCTTC. The complete variable domain, with remaining parts taken from reference TRBV9 and TRBJ2-1, reads DSGVTQTPKHLITATGQRVTLRCSPRSGDLSVYWYQQSLDQGLQFLIQYYNGEERAKGNILERFSAQQFPDLHSELNLSSLELGDSALYFCASSGQGSEQFFGPGTRLTVL.

V usage is TRBV27 and J usage is TRBJ2-7; D may be TRBD2 (6 bases). CDR1 is MNHEY, CDR2 SMNVEV, per germline (reference sequence). V lost 5 bases, J lost 3 bases, and 14 bases lay in between. The CDR3 runs 14 residues. The CDR3 loop reads CASSLTSTYYEQYF. CDR3 coding DNA: TGTGCCAGCAGTCTTACTAGCACTTACTACGAGCAGTACTTC.

This chain uses TRBV6-5 with TRBJ1-2, with D perhaps matching TRBD1 (5 bases). Trimming shortened V by 7 bases and J by 8 bases, and 20 bases separated the two germline ends. The CDR3 has 14 residues. Germline-derived CDR1 and CDR2 are MNHEY and SVGAGI. The CDR3 bases are TGTGCCAGCACGAATCGCGGGGGGATTTGGGGCTACACCTTC. It translates to CASTNRGGIWGYTF.